In this sample, the clone carrying this TCR beta chain turned up once. Its antigen is unidentified. The CDR3 sequence is 14 residues long. CDR1 is SGHRS, CDR2 YFSETQ, per germline. V was trimmed by 3 bases and J by 0 bases, leaving 9 bases between them. This record comes from a study of cytomegalovirus exposure and HLA in healthy donors. Overall study findings and caveats: Previously analyzed data showed that most TCR beta V segments were productive at a frequency of about 87% or about 30%.

Vbeta (60) and Jbeta (13) primers were used in the PCR. The data were produced by immunoSEQ multiplex PCR, yet TCRdb's version contains in-frame clones alone and is incomplete. The repertoire holds 60,000 to 75,000 clones, with approximately 80% as singletons. What was sequenced was PBMCs. The chain has TRBV5-1 and TRBJ1-1; D may be TRBD1 (5 bases). This clonotype originated in a man younger than 30 in good health and CMV-seropositive. CDR3 nucleotide sequence: TGCGCCAGCAGCTCAGGCAGGGTGAACACTGAAGCTTTCTTT. Encoded protein: CASSSGRVNTEAFF.